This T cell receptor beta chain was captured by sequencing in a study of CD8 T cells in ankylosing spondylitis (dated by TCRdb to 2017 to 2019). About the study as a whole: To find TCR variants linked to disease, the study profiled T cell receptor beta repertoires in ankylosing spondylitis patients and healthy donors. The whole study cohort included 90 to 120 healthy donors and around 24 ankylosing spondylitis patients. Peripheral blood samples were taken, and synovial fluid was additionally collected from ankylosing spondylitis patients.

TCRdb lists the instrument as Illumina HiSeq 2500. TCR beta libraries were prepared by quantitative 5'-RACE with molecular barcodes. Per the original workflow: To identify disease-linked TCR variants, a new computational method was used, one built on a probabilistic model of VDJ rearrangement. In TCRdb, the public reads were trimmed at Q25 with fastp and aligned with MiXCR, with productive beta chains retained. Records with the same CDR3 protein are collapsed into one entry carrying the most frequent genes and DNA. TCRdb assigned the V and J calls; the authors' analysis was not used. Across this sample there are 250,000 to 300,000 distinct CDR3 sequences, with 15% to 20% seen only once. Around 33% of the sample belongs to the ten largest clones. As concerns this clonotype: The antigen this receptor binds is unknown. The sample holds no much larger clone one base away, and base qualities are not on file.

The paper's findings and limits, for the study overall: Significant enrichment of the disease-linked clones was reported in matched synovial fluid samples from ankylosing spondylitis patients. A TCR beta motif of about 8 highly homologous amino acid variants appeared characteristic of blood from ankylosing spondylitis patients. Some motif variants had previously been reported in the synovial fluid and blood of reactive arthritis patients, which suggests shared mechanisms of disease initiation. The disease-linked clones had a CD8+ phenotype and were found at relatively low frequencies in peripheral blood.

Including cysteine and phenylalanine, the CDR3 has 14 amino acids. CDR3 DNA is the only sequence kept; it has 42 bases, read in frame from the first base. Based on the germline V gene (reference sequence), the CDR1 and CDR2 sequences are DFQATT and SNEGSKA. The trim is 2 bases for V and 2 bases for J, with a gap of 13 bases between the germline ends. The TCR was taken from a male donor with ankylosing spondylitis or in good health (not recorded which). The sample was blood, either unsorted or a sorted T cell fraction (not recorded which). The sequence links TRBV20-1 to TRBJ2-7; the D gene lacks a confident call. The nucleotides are TGCAGTGCTAGAACAGACACTTCCCCCTACGAGCAGTACTTC. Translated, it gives CSARTDTSPYEQYF.